The 26 T cell receptor beta chains below all came from one sample that was sequenced in a study of T-cell memory formation after mild COVID-19. One entry per CDR3 protein, called by TCRdb with MiXCR from the 5' RACE reads. The sample lists around 500,000 distinct CDR3 sequences, 15% to 20% occurring once. Sequencing was carried out using PBMCs or a T cell subset sorted from them (not recorded which). The receptors come from an adult woman who had mild COVID-19 (a few samples of this study predate the infection). Cell type and time point are not known.

V gene TRBV24-1 combines with J gene TRBJ2-1; 11 bases fit TRBD1. With V trimmed by 9 bases and J by 3 bases, 0 bases remained unmatched. CDR3 length: 13 residues. CDR1 and CDR2 from the germline V gene are KGHDR and SFDVKD. This CDR3 is CATGTGGYNEQFF. The CDR3 coding sequence is TGTGCCACCGGGACAGGGGGCTACAATGAGCAGTTCTTC.

The chain is built from TRBV5-1 and TRBJ1-5; no reliable D call. V lost 1 base and J 2 bases, leaving 10 bases between the germline ends. In germline, CDR1 is SGHRS, CDR2 YFSETQ. CDR3 length: 15 amino acids. The CDR3 region is CASSLNFGRNQPQHF. The CDR3 bases are TGCGCCAGCAGCTTGAATTTCGGGCGCAATCAGCCCCAGCATTTT.

The chain couples TRBV7-9 to TRBJ1-6, with 8 bases fitting TRBD1. CDR1 SEHNR and CDR2 FQNEAQ come from the germline V gene (reference sequence). V lost 5 bases to trimming and J lost 0 bases; unmatched junction nucleotides: 3. This CDR3 has 16 residues. The CDR3 spells CASSQDRGSYNSPLHF. DNA of the CDR3: TGTGCCAGCAGCCAAGACAGGGGCTCCTATAATTCACCCCTCCACTTT.

Here the CDR3 DNA reads TGTGCCAGCAGCACCCCGGGAACGGCCATCGAGCAGTACTTC. Translated, it gives CASSTPGTAIEQYF. The rearrangement links TRBV7-6 to TRBJ2-7; D may be TRBD2 (5 bases). The CDR3 extends over 14 amino acids. Germline-derived CDR1 and CDR2 are SGHVS and FNYEAQ. V gave up 5 bases and J gave up 6 bases, with 17 bases separating them.

V is TRBV7-2 and J is TRBJ2-4; maybe TRBD2 (6 bases). There are 16 residues in the CDR3. Per the germline V gene, CDR1 is SGHTA and CDR2 is FQGNSA. Trimming took off 4 bases at V and 0 bases at J, with 13 bases between the two ends. CDR3 nucleotide sequence: TGTGCCAGCAGCTCACCCTCGGGGGTAGCCAAAAACATTCAGTACTTC. This codes for CASSSPSGVAKNIQYF.

The gene calls are TRBV29-1 and TRBJ2-2; D gene unclear. V was cut by 4 bases and J by 1 base, with 13 bases left in between. CDR1 SQVTM and CDR2 ANQGSEA come from the germline V gene. The CDR3 consists of 15 residues. CDR3 bases: TGCAGCGTTGCTATAGGTGGGGTGAACACCGGGGAGCTGTTTTTT. Translating gives CSVAIGGVNTGELFF.

The V and J genes are TRBV6-5 and TRBJ1-1; 9 bases line up with TRBD1. This CDR3 has 16 residues. Germline CDR1 MNHEY, CDR2 SVGAGI. V trimming: 0 bases; J trimming: 11 bases; junction bases outside the gene matches: 13. CDR3 in amino acids: CASSYSMGQGGVRAFF. In DNA, the CDR3 is TGTGCCAGCAGTTACTCGATGGGACAGGGTGGTGTTCGCGCTTTCTTT.

This clonotype was seen a handful of times. The V call is TRBV9, the J call TRBJ2-3; 7 bases agree with TRBD1. V lost 1 base, J lost 4 bases, and 9 bases stayed unmatched. CDR3 length: 16 residues. Per the germline V gene, CDR1 is SGDLS and CDR2 is YYNGEE. The CDR3 DNA reads TGTGCCAGCAGCGTAACAGGGGCTTGGGTATCAGATACGCAGTATTTT. Amino acid sequence: CASSVTGAWVSDTQYF.

The rearrangement links TRBV7-2 to TRBJ2-1, with TRBD1 identical over 8 bases. Germline-derived CDR1 and CDR2 are SGHTA and FQGNSA. This CDR3 is 15 amino acids long. With V trimmed by 5 bases and J by 6 bases, 9 bases remained unmatched. The CDR3 coding sequence is TGTGCCAGCAGCGCCCCGGACAGGGCCCTCAATGAGCAGTTCTTC. Its protein is CASSAPDRALNEQFF.

This clonotype was counted only a few times. The genes are TRBV7-8 and TRBJ2-3; TRBD2 matches 11 bases. Losses at the gene ends were 7 bases for V and 6 bases for J; bases not matched to a gene: 12. CDR1 and CDR2 from the germline V gene are SGHVS and FQNEAQ. This CDR3 comprises 16 residues. For the CDR3, the DNA is TGTGCCAGCATCTACGCCGGGACTAGCGGTGGGGATACGCAGTATTTT. Translated, it gives CASIYAGTSGGDTQYF.

This clonotype was detected a few times. The chain carries TRBV7-6 and TRBJ1-1; 9 bases are a match to TRBD1. The length of the CDR3 is 16 residues. CDR1 and CDR2 (germline): SGHVS, FNYEAQ. V shed 0 bases, J shed 2 bases, and the junction held 4 bases outside the gene matches. The CDR3 region is CASSLAPGQGNTEAFF. The CDR3 DNA reads as TGTGCCAGCAGCTTAGCCCCGGGACAGGGAAACACTGAAGCTTTCTTT.

The J gene is TRBJ2-7, the V gene TRBV4-2; 9 positions match TRBD2. The CDR3 runs to 16 residues. Trimming at V came to 0 bases and at J to 4 bases, leaving 7 bases not matched to a gene. CDR1 and CDR2 from the germline V gene are LGHNA and YNFKEQ. The CDR3 sequence: CASSQDISGSGYEQYF. The CDR3 DNA reads TGTGCCAGCAGCCAAGATATTAGCGGGAGTGGGTACGAGCAGTACTTC.

This clonotype was counted between two and nine times. The CDR3 loop is CASSLGRGGLVEQFF. As DNA, the CDR3 is TGTGCCAGCAGCTTAGGGCGGGGGGGCCTCGTTGAGCAGTTCTTC. This rearrangement joins TRBV11-2 to TRBJ2-1; the match to TRBD2 covers 9 bases. The CDR3 has 15 amino acids. Germline assignment: CDR1 SGHAT and CDR2 FQNNGV. V dropped 1 base and J dropped 9; count of bases not matched to a gene: 7. Supplemented by reference TRBV11-2 and TRBJ2-1, the full variable domain reads EAGVAQSPRYKIIEKRQSVAFWCNPISGHATLYWYQQILGQGPKLLIQFQNNGVVDDSQLPKDRFSAERLKGVDSTLKIQPAKLEDSAVYLCASSLGRGGLVEQFFGPGTRLTVL.

This rearrangement joins TRBV29-1 to TRBJ2-7, with D uncertain. The CDR3 extends over 12 amino acids. Germline V CDR1 and CDR2: SQVTM, ANQGSEA. V shed 5 bases and J shed 2 bases, with 10 bases lying between them. CDR3 residues: CSVIAHPYEQYF. CDR3 in DNA: TGCAGCGTTATAGCTCATCCCTACGAGCAGTACTTC.

The chain combines TRBV20-1 with TRBJ2-5; TRBD2 matches at 8 bases. The V segment lost 3 bases and the J segment 1 base; nucleotides outside the gene matches: 7. This CDR3 has 15 residues. Germline V gives CDR1 DFQATT, CDR2 SNEGSKA (reference sequence). The CDR3 DNA is TGCAGTGCTAGCTCACTAGCGGAGATCCAAGAGACCCAGTACTTC. It codes for CSASSLAEIQETQYF.

V gene TRBV24-1 combines with J gene TRBJ2-2; the D gene is possibly TRBD2 (7 bases). The CDR3 spans 14 residues. Trimming removed 3 bases at V and 5 bases at J, with 9 bases between. Per germline, CDR1 KGHDR and CDR2 SFDVKD. CDR3 in amino acids: CATSDGGATGELFF. Here the CDR3 DNA reads TGTGCCACCAGTGATGGGGGGGCAACCGGGGAGCTGTTTTTT.

This clonotype occurred once. The rearrangement links TRBV11-2 to TRBJ2-7; 8 bases fit TRBD1. The CDR3 sequence is 18 residues long. Germline CDR1 reads SGHAT; CDR2 reads FQNNGV. With V trimmed by 4 bases and J by 2 bases, 16 bases remained unmatched. In nucleotides, the CDR3 is TGTGCCAGCAGCTCCTACCTTGCCCGGGACAGGCTTCCCTACGAGCAGTACTTC. Amino acid sequence: CASSSYLARDRLPYEQYF.

This rearrangement joins TRBV24-1 to TRBJ2-2; D may correspond to TRBD1 or TRBD2 (5 bases each). V dropped 9 bases and J dropped 3 bases, with 34 bases sitting between them. From germline, CDR1 is KGHDR and CDR2 SFDVKD. The CDR3 sequence is 21 residues long. CDR3 sequence (DNA): TGTGCCACCTCCCACAGGCCGGGCAGGACGACTATCCGGGGAGACACCGGGGAGCTGTTTTTT. It yields the protein CATSHRPGRTTIRGDTGELFF.

In this sample, this clonotype turned up many times. This chain connects TRBV12-3 or TRBV12-4 to TRBJ1-1; 10 bases agree with TRBD1. This CDR3 is built from 14 residues. V was pared by 4 bases and J by 4 bases, with 3 bases of the junction left unmatched. CDR3 loop: CASSSWTGGTEAFF. The CDR3 DNA is TGTGCCAGCAGTTCGTGGACAGGGGGCACTGAAGCTTTCTTT.

V is TRBV6-2 or TRBV6-3 and J is TRBJ2-1; D gene uncertain. The CDR3 is made up of 15 amino acids. Trimming left V 2 bases short and J 4 bases short, with 12 bases between. Germline V lookup: CDR1 MNHEY, CDR2 SVGEGT. CDR3 sequence (DNA): TGTGCCAGCAGTTACGATGCGGTTGAATACAATGAGCAGTTCTTC. Translating it yields CASSYDAVEYNEQFF.

The rearrangement joins TRBV24-1 to TRBJ2-7; unclear D gene. V was cut by 3 bases and J by 3 bases, with 5 bases left in between. The V gene's germline CDR1 is KGHDR and CDR2 SFDVKD. The CDR3 is made up of 12 amino acids. DNA for the CDR3: TGTGCCACCAGTGATGTTGGCTACGAGCAGTACTTC. Its protein is CATSDVGYEQYF.

About this clonotype: This likely comes from a read error, as the CDR3 has no conserved phenylalanine or tryptophan at its end. Because the CDR3's place on the DNA is in doubt, the DNA is left out and the CDR3 is given as listed by TCRdb. The chain recombines TRBV18 with TRBJ2-3. The CDR3 is 14 residues long, ends included. Germline V gene lookup returns CDR1 KGHSH and CDR2 LQKENI. The CDR3 loop is CASSPGTSMIRGYI.

The chain couples TRBV19 to TRBJ1-1, with TRBD1 identical over 10 bases. Germline CDR1 and CDR2: LNHDA and SQIVND (reference sequence). The CDR3 spans 14 residues. Trimming removed 8 bases from V and 4 bases from J; junction bases left unmatched: 7. CDR3 nucleotide sequence: TGTGCCAGTTCGAGACAGGGGGCGTTCACTGAAGCTTTCTTT. Protein sequence: CASSRQGAFTEAFF.

In the case of this clonotype: This could be a read error, since a much larger clone is one nucleotide away. The chain has TRBV7-3 and TRBJ2-3, with TRBD2 identical over 8 bases. The germline V gene has CDR1 SGHTA and CDR2 FQGTGA. Losses at the gene ends were 4 bases for V and 3 bases for J; bases not matched to a gene: 9. There are 16 residues in the CDR3. The CDR3 DNA reads as TGTGCCAGCAGCTCCGGACGAGCGGGAGCAACAGATACGCAGTATTTT. It codes for CASSSGRAGATDTQYF.

The rearrangement uses TRBV29-1 and TRBJ1-2, with 8 bases matching TRBD1. The V segment lost 2 bases and the J segment 8 bases; nucleotides outside the gene matches: 13. In germline, CDR1 is SQVTM, CDR2 ANQGSEA. The CDR3 runs to 15 residues. In nucleotides, the CDR3 is TGCAGCGTTGAATCCGCCAGGGGGCCGCTTATGGGCTACACCTTC. Encoded protein: CSVESARGPLMGYTF.

Details on this clonotype: It may be a read error: a sequence one base away is much more abundant. The V and J genes are TRBV7-2 and TRBJ1-1; D may be TRBD1 (5 bases). This CDR3 region has 12 residues. Germline CDR1 is SGHTA and CDR2 is FQGNSA. V shed 6 bases and J shed 0 bases, with 5 bases lying between them. CDR3 nucleotide sequence: TGTGCCAGCAGAGGGGTGAACACTGAAGCTTTCTTT. Its translation: CASRGVNTEAFF.